The 15 T cell receptor beta chains below come from one sample, sequenced in a study of T cell responses to AZD1222 COVID-19 vaccine. Assay: immunoSEQ multiplex PCR; the TCRdb copy retains only in-frame clones and omits some. The data hold 75,000 to 80,000 clones, with 70% to 80% observed a single time. The sample in question was peripheral blood, obtained 28 days after the second dose of the MenACWY control vaccine. Source of these receptors: an adult who received the MenACWY meningococcal vaccine as a control.

The V call is TRBV18, the J call TRBJ1-1, with D unclear. The ends were cut back, 2 bases at V and 6 bases at J, with 4 bases in the middle. The germline CDR1 and CDR2 sequences are KGHSH and LQKENI. This CDR3 has 11 amino acids. CDR3 DNA sequence: TGTGCCAGCTCACCAGGAGCTGAAGCTTTCTTT. It specifies CASSPGAEAFF. Using reference TRBV18 and TRBJ1-1 for the parts outside the CDR3, the full variable domain is NAGVMQNPRHLVRRRGQEARLRCSPMKGHSHVYWYRQLPEEGLKFMVYLQKENIIDESGMPKERFSAEFPKEGPSILRIQQVVRGDSAAYFCASSPGAEAFFGQGTRLTVV.

The chain couples TRBV6-2 or TRBV6-3 to TRBJ2-7; possibly TRBD2 for D (5 bases). The CDR3 covers 16 residues. From germline, CDR1 is MNHEY and CDR2 SVGEGT. With 0 bases removed from V and 0 bases from J, the gap between germline ends came to 12 bases. The CDR3 DNA reads as TGTGCCAGCAGTTACTCACGCGGGTACCCCTCCTACGAGCAGTACTTC. It translates to CASSYSRGYPSYEQYF.

In regard to this clone: Other nucleotide sequences from this sample produce the same CDR3. The chain combines TRBV5-4 with TRBJ2-5; TRBD2 might be the D (5 bases). The CDR3 contains 13 residues. V was trimmed by 0 bases and J by 5 bases, leaving 8 bases between them. The germline V gene encodes CDR1 SGHNT and CDR2 YYREEE (reference sequence). The chain's CDR3 is CASSLVPGETQYF. CDR3 DNA: TGTGCCAGCAGCTTGGTCCCGGGGGAGACCCAGTACTTC.

The chain joins TRBV7-8 to TRBJ1-5; D not certain. Per germline, CDR1 SGHVS and CDR2 FQNEAQ. V was clipped by 1 base and J by 8 bases, with 9 bases between them. The CDR3 covers 13 residues. The CDR3: CASSLGPFEPQHF. In DNA form, the CDR3 reads TGTGCCAGCAGCTTAGGGCCGTTTGAGCCCCAGCATTTT.

CDR3 nucleotides: TGTGCCAGCAGCCAAGGCGGGGGTTGGACCGGGGAGCTGTTTTTT. Its translation is CASSQGGGWTGELFF. V gene TRBV3-1 (or the pseudogene TRBV3-2) combines with J gene TRBJ2-2; 7 nucleotides align to TRBD2. V trimming: 1 base; J trimming: 5 bases; junction bases outside the gene matches: 4. CDR1 LGHDT and CDR2 YNNKEL come from the germline V gene (reference sequence). The CDR3 extends over 15 amino acids.

The chain links TRBV5-1 to TRBJ1-2; D is perhaps TRBD1 (6 bases). This CDR3 contains 13 residues. Germline assignment: CDR1 SGHRS and CDR2 YFSETQ. V was cut by 3 bases and J by 5 bases, with 11 bases left in between. This CDR3 is CASSSGQRYGYTF. DNA for the CDR3: TGCGCCAGCAGCTCCGGACAGAGATATGGCTACACCTTC.

This sequence joins TRBV19 and TRBJ2-2; D gene uncertain. The V and J ends lost 6 bases and 6 bases respectively, with 8 bases between them. Germline V gene lookup returns CDR1 LNHDA and CDR2 SQIVND (reference sequence). CDR3 size: 12 residues. CDR3 in DNA: TGTGCCAGTAGCCCCCTAGCCGGGGAGCTGTTTTTT. Its translation: CASSPLAGELFF. Variable domain in full (rest from reference TRBV19 and TRBJ2-2): DGGITQSPKYLFRKEGQNVTLSCEQNLNHDAMYWYRQDPGQGLRLIYYSQIVNDFQKGDIAEGYSVSREKKESFPLTVTSAQKNPTAFYLCASSPLAGELFFGEGSRLTVL.

The CDR3, as DNA: TGTGCCTGGGGGCACCAGGGGGGGGATACGCAGTATTTT. Its protein product is CAWGHQGGDTQYF. The V and J genes are TRBV30 and TRBJ2-3; the D call may be TRBD1 or TRBD2 (7 bases each). CDR3 length equals 13 residues. Trimming shortened V by 5 bases and J by 6 bases, and 15 bases separated the two germline ends. CDR1 is GTSNPN and CDR2 is SVGIG in the germline V gene (reference sequence).

This rearrangement joins TRBV6-5 to TRBJ2-3; 7 bases fit TRBD2. The germline V gene encodes CDR1 MNHEY and CDR2 SVGAGI. This CDR3 region has 13 residues. The CDR3 nucleotides read TGTGCACTCTACGGGGGGAGCACAGATACGCAGTATTTT. Its translation: CALYGGSTDTQYF.

This clone turned up a few times. The chain links TRBV7-9 to TRBJ1-1; D is possibly TRBD1 (6 bases). V lost 6 bases, J lost 5 bases, and 16 bases lay in between. Germline CDR1 is SEHNR and CDR2 is FQNEAQ (reference sequence). CDR3 size: 14 residues. CDR3 sequence reads: CASRPEGGWTEAFF. As DNA, the CDR3 is TGTGCCAGCAGGCCTGAGGGGGGCTGGACTGAAGCTTTCTTT. Full variable domain (remainder filled in from reference TRBV7-9 and TRBJ1-1): DTGVSQNPRHKITKRGQNVTFRCDPISEHNRLYWYRQTLGQGPEFLTYFQNEAQLEKSRLLSDRFSAERPKGSFSTLEIQRTEQGDSAMYLCASRPEGGWTEAFFGQGTRLTVV.

V and J are TRBV7-6 and TRBJ1-1, with D possibly TRBD1 on 5 matching bases. V was pared by 4 bases and J by 1 base, with 16 bases between. This CDR3 has 16 amino acids. The germline gives CDR1 SGHVS, CDR2 FNYEAQ. The CDR3 nucleotides are TGTGCCAGCAGCTCGGTTATAGGGGTGGGGAACACTGAAGCTTTCTTT. Amino acids: CASSSVIGVGNTEAFF.

The CDR3 DNA reads as TGTGCCACCAGCAGAGATCCGATACGGAACACCGGGGAGCTGTTTTTT. This translates into CATSRDPIRNTGELFF. The V and J genes are TRBV15 and TRBJ2-2; D is unresolved. V was pared by 0 bases and J by 1 base, with 9 bases between. Germline assignment: CDR1 LNHNV and CDR2 YYDKDF (reference sequence). This CDR3 contains 16 residues.

The V gene is TRBV5-1, the J gene TRBJ1-1; TRBD1 is a possible D gene (5 bases). Trimming removed 4 bases at V and 1 base at J, with 11 bases between. CDR1 SGHRS and CDR2 YFSETQ come from the germline V gene. CDR3 length: 14 residues. The CDR3 DNA reads TGCGCCAGCAGCCCTCACACAGGGAACACTGAAGCTTTCTTT. Amino acids: CASSPHTGNTEAFF.

V is TRBV19 and J is TRBJ2-3, with D possibly matching TRBD2 (7 bases). The length of the CDR3 is 16 residues. Germline CDR1 is LNHDA and CDR2 is SQIVND (reference sequence). V gave up 5 bases and J gave up 3 bases, with 18 bases separating them. DNA of the CDR3: TGTGCCAGTAGTCTCCGTCGGGGGGCGCGGACAGATACGCAGTATTTT. Its protein product is CASSLRRGARTDTQYF.

The genes are TRBV6-4 and TRBJ1-1; 8 bases are shared with TRBD1. CDR1 and CDR2 from the germline V gene are MRHNA and SNTAGT. V lost 7 bases, J lost 6 bases, and 10 bases stayed unmatched. The length of the CDR3 is 14 residues. The CDR3 is CASTRQGRGAEAFF. Here the CDR3 DNA reads TGTGCCAGCACCAGACAGGGGAGGGGGGCTGAAGCTTTCTTT.